Shown below are 29 T cell receptor beta chains from a single sample sequenced in a study of spatial heterogeneity in lung cancer (dated by TCRdb to about 2019). No antigen has been identified for these receptors. The time point label of this sample denotes: sample taken at primary tumor resection. Library preparation was by 5' RACE. Sequenced on a NextSeq 500. TCRdb reprocessing: public reads trimmed at Q25 with fastp, clones called with MiXCR, in-frame beta chains kept. Identical CDR3 proteins give one entry, which carries the most common genes and DNA. This sample lists approximately 20,000 distinct CDR3 sequences; 7% to 7.5% were detected once. The biggest ten clones account for roughly 20% of the sample. General conclusions and limits of the study: The number of expanded intratumoral alpha and beta TCRs correlated with the tumor nonsynonymous mutation count.

The sequencing used lung tumor tissue, collected at surgery. The receptor source for this set is a female donor with early-stage non-small cell lung cancer.

This clonotype was seen a few times. The genes are TRBV12-3 or TRBV12-4 and TRBJ1-2; unclear D gene. Trimming took 2 bases from V and 6 from J, leaving 16 bases between them. The CDR3 sequence is 15 residues long. Here the CDR3 reads CASSLSLRGINGYTF. CDR3 DNA sequence: TGTGCCAGCAGTTTAAGTTTGCGGGGAATCAATGGCTACACCTTC.

This clonotype appeared many times. The chain joins TRBV18 to TRBJ2-1; D tentatively fits TRBD1 or TRBD2 (5 bases each). Germline loops: CDR1 KGHSH, CDR2 LQKENI. The CDR3 contains 12 residues. The germline V and J ends were trimmed by 3 bases and 6 bases, with 6 bases remaining between them. The CDR3 DNA reads as TGTGCCAGCTCACCCGGGACCAATGAGCAGTTCTTC. This gives the protein CASSPGTNEQFF.

This clonotype was counted at least ten times. This chain joins TRBV5-4 and TRBJ2-5; 7 nucleotides agree with TRBD1. Trimming removed 3 bases from V and 3 bases from J; junction bases left unmatched: 2. The CDR3 runs to 13 residues. Germline-derived CDR1 and CDR2 are SGHNT and YYREEE (reference sequence). The DNA for the CDR3 is TGTGCCAGCAGCTCTCAGGGGGAAGAGACCCAGTACTTC. It is translated as CASSSQGEETQYF.

This clonotype was counted a few times. The genes are TRBV7-2 and TRBJ2-3; unclear D gene. CDR1 and CDR2 from the germline V gene are SGHTA and FQGNSA. The CDR3 extends over 15 amino acids. The ends were cut back, 1 base at V and 0 bases at J, with 8 bases in the middle. For the CDR3, the DNA is TGTGCCAGCAGCTTAGGGATTACTAGCACAGATACGCAGTATTTT. It specifies CASSLGITSTDTQYF.

Comment on this clonotype: The junction differs from germline at one of its ends, possibly a read error. The V call is TRBV7-3, the J call TRBJ2-4; TRBD1 matches 7 bases. This CDR3 has 16 residues. The V gene's germline CDR1 is SGHTA and CDR2 FQGTGA. CDR3: CVSSRTGPFSKNIQYF. In DNA, the CDR3 is TGTGTCAGCAGCCGGACAGGACCCTTCTCCAAAAACATTCAGTACTTC.

This clonotype was seen only a few times. This sequence joins TRBV5-1 and TRBJ2-7; D unclear. With 0 bases removed from V and 0 bases from J, the gap between germline ends came to 13 bases. The germline gives CDR1 SGHRS, CDR2 YFSETQ. The CDR3 consists of 16 residues. The CDR3 region is CASSLASSGHSYEQYF. The CDR3 DNA is TGCGCCAGCAGCTTGGCCTCAAGTGGCCACTCCTACGAGCAGTACTTC.

This clonotype was counted ten times or more. V and J are TRBV6-1 and TRBJ1-5, with D possibly matching TRBD1 (5 bases). The length of the CDR3 is 14 residues. V dropped 6 bases and J dropped 1 base, with 10 bases sitting between them. CDR1 and CDR2 from the germline V gene are MNHNS and SASEGT. The CDR3: CASSGGQSNQPQHF. CDR3 sequence (DNA): TGTGCCAGCAGCGGTGGACAAAGCAATCAGCCCCAGCATTTT.

The V and J genes are TRBV7-9 and TRBJ2-7; tentatively, D is TRBD2 (5 bases). The CDR3 is made up of 14 amino acids. Trimming removed 1 base at V and 3 bases at J, with 10 bases between. The V gene's germline CDR1 is SEHNR and CDR2 FQNEAQ (reference sequence). CDR3 sequence: CASSLDSGFYEQYF. CDR3 nucleotides: TGTGCCAGCAGCTTAGATTCGGGGTTCTACGAGCAGTACTTC.

This clonotype was recorded many times. The CDR3 spells CASSLATSGGENIQYF. CDR3 coding DNA: TGTGCCAGCAGCTTAGCGACTAGCGGGGGAGAAAACATTCAGTACTTC. V and J are TRBV7-2 and TRBJ2-4; 12 bases map to TRBD2. V shed 0 bases, J shed 5 bases, and the junction held 2 bases outside the gene matches. The CDR3 runs 16 residues. Germline V gene data show CDR1 as SGHTA and CDR2 as FQGNSA.

This clonotype was recorded a few times. The chain couples TRBV29-1 to TRBJ2-2; D not resolved. CDR3 size: 11 residues. Per the germline V gene, CDR1 is SQVTM and CDR2 is ANQGSEA. V lost 5 bases and J lost 6, with 7 bases in between. The CDR3 spells CSVKTPGELFF. For the CDR3, the DNA is TGCAGCGTTAAGACTCCCGGGGAGCTGTTTTTT.

By frequency in the sample, this clonotype is medium-sized. The chain links TRBV7-2 to TRBJ1-1; the D is unclear. In germline, CDR1 is SGHTA, CDR2 FQGNSA. This CDR3 has 14 residues. Trimming took off 0 bases at V and 1 base at J, with 6 bases between the two ends. The CDR3 DNA sequence: TGTGCCAGCAGCTTAGCGATGGGGAACACTGAAGCTTTCTTT. Translation: CASSLAMGNTEAFF.

This clonotype was seen ten or more times. This chain uses TRBV6-1 with TRBJ1-5, with 7 nucleotides matching TRBD1. This CDR3 is built from 17 residues. Germline-derived CDR1 and CDR2 are MNHNS and SASEGT. V was clipped by 4 bases and J by 0 bases; unmatched bases: 9. The CDR3 bases are TGTGCCAGCAGTGGACCATACAGGGGCTCTAGCAATCAGCCCCAGCATTTT. It yields the protein CASSGPYRGSSNQPQHF.

In its sample, this clonotype was seen many times. CDR3 coding DNA: TGTGCCAGCAGTGACTCAGGGGGCCTTCAGCCCCAGCATTTT. Its translation: CASSDSGGLQPQHF. The rearrangement uses TRBV6-1 and TRBJ1-5, with 8 bases lining up with TRBD1. The CDR3 is 14 amino acids. Germline V lookup: CDR1 MNHNS, CDR2 SASEGT. Trimming at V came to 3 bases and at J to 6 bases, leaving 4 bases not matched to a gene.

Many counts were recorded for this clonotype. The rearrangement joins TRBV24-1 to TRBJ2-3; D gene ambiguous. Germline V gene data show CDR1 as KGHDR and CDR2 as SFDVKD. The CDR3 is 18 residues long. Trimming removed 4 bases from V and 0 bases from J, with 19 bases in between. The chain's CDR3 is CATSDHYQTAQSTDTQYF. The CDR3 DNA is TGTGCCACCAGTGACCACTACCAGACGGCACAAAGCACAGATACGCAGTATTTT.

This chain links TRBV12-3 or TRBV12-4 with TRBJ1-2; TRBD1 matches 7 bases. The CDR3 runs to 15 residues. V gave up 5 bases and J gave up 0 bases; unmatched junction bases: 6. The CDR3 DNA follows: TGTGCCAGCAGTCTAGGGACAGCAGCTAACTATGGCTACACCTTC. Its protein is CASSLGTAANYGYTF.

In its sample, this clonotype was seen many times. The gene calls are TRBV28 and TRBJ2-3, with 10 bases fitting TRBD2. There are 18 residues in the CDR3. Germline trimming cut 2 bases from V and 0 bases from J; bases unmatched to any gene: 8. In germline, CDR1 is MDHEN, CDR2 SYDVKM. CDR3: CASSLRRDSGGSTDTQYF. Here the CDR3 DNA reads TGTGCCAGCAGTTTACGGCGTGATAGCGGGGGGAGCACAGATACGCAGTATTTT.

The sample holds many counts of this clonotype. The genes are TRBV7-8 and TRBJ2-5; weak D call: TRBD1 (6 bases). This CDR3 comprises 15 residues. Trimming left V 3 bases short and J 2 bases short, with 13 bases between. Germline V lookup: CDR1 SGHVS, CDR2 FQNEAQ. The CDR3 nucleotides are TGTGCCAGCAGCTTCTCTTGGACAGAGCAAGAGACCCAGTACTTC. It codes for CASSFSWTEQETQYF.

The CDR3 DNA follows: TGTGCCAGCAGCCCCGGCCGTGATTATGGCTACACCTTC. The encoded protein is CASSPGRDYGYTF. This rearrangement joins TRBV6-2 or TRBV6-3 to TRBJ1-2; D is unclear. V was trimmed by 6 bases and J by 5 bases, leaving 13 bases between them. The CDR3 has 13 amino acids. Germline CDR1 reads MNHEY; CDR2 reads SVGEGT.

In this sample, this clonotype is medium-sized. The rearrangement links TRBV29-1 to TRBJ2-2; D possibly corresponds to TRBD1 (7 bases). Deletions cut 6 bases from V and 0 bases from J, with 14 bases between. Germline CDR1 SQVTM, CDR2 ANQGSEA. The CDR3 contains 15 residues. The chain's CDR3 is CSVGGQVSNTGELFF. CDR3 in DNA: TGCAGCGTGGGAGGACAGGTATCGAACACCGGGGAGCTGTTTTTT.

In nucleotides, the CDR3 is TGCAGTGCTGGACAGGGGCATTTCAACGGCTACACCTTC. This sequence encodes CSAGQGHFNGYTF. The J gene is TRBJ1-2, the V gene TRBV20-1, with TRBD1 matching over 9 bases. CDR1 and CDR2 from the germline V gene are DFQATT and SNEGSKA (reference sequence). This CDR3 has 13 amino acids. V lost 5 bases to trimming and J lost 8 bases; unmatched junction nucleotides: 9.

Many counts were recorded for this clonotype. V gene TRBV7-2 combines with J gene TRBJ1-3; D unclear. With 2 bases removed from V and 2 bases from J, the gap between germline ends came to 7 bases. The CDR3 extends over 14 amino acids. Germline V gene sequence: CDR1 SGHTA, CDR2 FQGNSA. The DNA for the CDR3 is TGTGCCAGCAGCTTACCTAACGCTGGAAACACCATATATTTT. Residues: CASSLPNAGNTIYF.

As concerns this clonotype: At one end the junction does not follow the germline gene, possibly because of a read error. The rearrangement uses TRBV10-3 and TRBJ2-1; 7 positions agree with TRBD1. The length of the CDR3 is 11 residues. The V gene's germline CDR1 is ENHRY and CDR2 SYGVKD. This chain's CDR3 is CAISADREPFF. The CDR3 DNA is TGTGCCATCAGCGCAGACAGGGAGCCGTTCTTC.

This clonotype was counted many times. The gene calls are TRBV6-5 and TRBJ2-7, with D perhaps being TRBD1 or TRBD2 (6 bases each). Germline V gives CDR1 MNHEY, CDR2 SVGAGI. The CDR3 has 12 amino acids. Trimming stripped 6 bases from V and 5 bases from J, with 11 bases between. In DNA form, the CDR3 reads TGTGCCAGCAGAATGGGGGGCAACGAGCAGTACTTC. It translates to CASRMGGNEQYF.

This clonotype was seen many times. The chain combines TRBV28 with TRBJ2-7; D is undetermined. Trimming left V 2 bases short and J 7 bases short, with 21 bases between. This CDR3 contains 16 residues. Germline-derived CDR1 and CDR2 are MDHEN and SYDVKM. For the CDR3, the DNA is TGTGCCAGCAGTTTAACTGGTCCGGCACCTGGTGCGGAGCAGTACTTC. It yields the protein CASSLTGPAPGAEQYF. The whole variable domain, filled in from reference TRBV28 and TRBJ2-7, reads DVKVTQSSRYLVKRTGEKVFLECVQDMDHENMFWYRQDPGLGLRLIYFSYDVKMKEKGDIPEGYSVSREKKERFSLILESASTNQTSMYLCASSLTGPAPGAEQYFGPGTRLTVT.

The chain links TRBV28 to TRBJ2-7; 7 positions agree with TRBD2. This CDR3 region has 14 residues. Germline-derived CDR1 and CDR2 are MDHEN and SYDVKM. Trimming cost V 3 bases and J 0 bases; bases outside gene matches: 2. CDR3 DNA: TGTGCCAGCAGTTTCGGGGGGAGCTCCTACGAGCAGTACTTC. Its protein product is CASSFGGSSYEQYF. Full variable domain (missing parts from reference TRBV28 and TRBJ2-7): DVKVTQSSRYLVKRTGEKVFLECVQDMDHENMFWYRQDPGLGLRLIYFSYDVKMKEKGDIPEGYSVSREKKERFSLILESASTNQTSMYLCASSFGGSSYEQYFGPGTRLTVT.

This clonotype occurred many times. V usage is TRBV7-9 and J usage is TRBJ1-1; D unresolved. CDR1 is SEHNR, CDR2 FQNEAQ, per germline (reference sequence). The CDR3 spans 13 residues. Trimming removed 3 bases at V and 1 base at J, with 6 bases between. CDR3 protein: CASSFAQNTEAFF. CDR3 coding DNA: TGTGCCAGCAGCTTCGCTCAGAACACTGAAGCTTTCTTT.

Within the sample, this clonotype is medium-sized. The V call is TRBV3-1, the J call TRBJ2-1; D uncertain. The germline V gene has CDR1 LGHDT and CDR2 YNNKEL (reference sequence). This CDR3 has 12 amino acids. Trimming removed 5 bases from V and 8 bases from J, with 10 bases in between. CDR3 amino acids: CASSSLVDEQFF. The CDR3 bases are TGTGCCAGCAGCTCCTTAGTCGATGAGCAGTTCTTC.

This clonotype showed up just a few times. The chain links TRBV28 to TRBJ1-5; TRBD1 aligns across 7 bases. This CDR3 is 17 amino acids long. Per the germline V gene, CDR1 is MDHEN and CDR2 is SYDVKM. V shed 5 bases, J shed 4 bases, and the junction held 14 bases outside the gene matches. The CDR3 sequence is CASSHPSNNRGNQPQHF. CDR3 in DNA: TGTGCCAGCAGTCATCCGTCCAATAACAGGGGAAATCAGCCCCAGCATTTT.

A few counts support this clonotype. This chain links TRBV4-1 with TRBJ1-1, with D perhaps matching TRBD1 (6 bases). The CDR3 covers 14 residues. Trimming shortened V by 5 bases and J by 3 bases, and 13 bases separated the two germline ends. In germline, CDR1 is MGHRA, CDR2 YSYEKL. Here the CDR3 reads CASSFTGRDTEAFF. In DNA, the CDR3 is TGCGCCAGCAGCTTCACAGGGAGGGACACTGAAGCTTTCTTT.